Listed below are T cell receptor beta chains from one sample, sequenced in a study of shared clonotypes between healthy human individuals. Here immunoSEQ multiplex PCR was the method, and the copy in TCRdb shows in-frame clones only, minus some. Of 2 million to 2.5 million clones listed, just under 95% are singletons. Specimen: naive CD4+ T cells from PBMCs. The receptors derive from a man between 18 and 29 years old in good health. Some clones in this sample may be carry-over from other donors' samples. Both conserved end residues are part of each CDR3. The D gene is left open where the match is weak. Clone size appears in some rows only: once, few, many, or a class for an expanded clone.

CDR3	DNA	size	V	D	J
CASIGGAGQETQYF	TGTGCCAGCATAGGGGGAGCGGGCCAAGAGACCCAGTACTTC	-	TRBV6-5	-	TRBJ2-5
CAISDRAGDTQYF	TGTGCCATTTCGGACAGGGCTGGGGATACGCAGTATTTT	-	TRBV6-1	TRBD1	TRBJ2-3
CASSLGAGANVLTF	TGCGCCAGCAGTTTGGGAGCAGGGGCCAACGTCCTGACTTTC	-	TRBV5-1	-	TRBJ2-6
CASSLTDGTEAFF	TGTGCCAGCAGCTTAACGGATGGCACTGAAGCTTTCTTT	-	TRBV7-8	-	TRBJ1-1
CASSSGLAGGLSTDTQYF	TGCGCCAGCAGCTCGGGACTAGCGGGAGGGTTGAGCACAGATACGCAGTATTTT	-	TRBV5-1	TRBD2	TRBJ2-3
CASSVSGSGYNEQFF	TGTGCCAGCAGCGTTAGCGGGAGCGGCTACAATGAGCAGTTCTTC	-	TRBV9	TRBD2	TRBJ2-1
CASSLDRADTDTQYF	TGCGCCAGCAGCCTCGACAGGGCAGACACAGATACGCAGTATTTT	-	TRBV5-1	TRBD1	TRBJ2-3
CASSWDRFNEKLFF	TGTGCCAGCAGCTGGGACAGGTTTAATGAAAAACTGTTTTTT	-	TRBV6-5	TRBD1	TRBJ1-4
CASSGGALTGELFF	TGTGCCAGCAGCGGGGGGGCGCTCACCGGGGAGCTGTTTTTT	-	TRBV28	TRBD2	TRBJ2-2
CATSLGETQYF	TGCGCCACATCCTTGGGAGAGACCCAGTACTTC	-	TRBV5-1	-	TRBJ2-5
CASTPTQDQVYGYTF	TGTGCCAGCACCCCTACCCAAGACCAGGTCTATGGCTACACCTTC	-	TRBV9	-	TRBJ1-2
CASSQRPGREGHQPQHF	TGTGCCAGCAGTCAGAGGCCCGGTCGGGAAGGTCATCAGCCCCAGCATTTT	few	TRBV27	-	TRBJ1-5